Presented here are 12 T cell receptor beta chains from one specimen sequenced in a study of CD8 T cells in Susac syndrome. Reverse transcription of about 0.5 to 1 ug RNA was carried out with random hexamers. TCRdb re-analysed the immunoSEQ multiplex PCR reads in MiXCR, keeping a single row per CDR3 protein. The data hold under 200,000 distinct CDR3 sequences, with 85% to 95% observed a single time. Input material: CD8+ T cells from PBMCs. Receptor source: a human donor with Susac syndrome.

The V gene is TRBV6-5, the J gene TRBJ1-2; tentative D call: TRBD1 (6 bases). The ends were cut back, 8 bases at V and 7 bases at J, with 11 bases in the middle. CDR3 length: 11 residues. CDR1 MNHEY and CDR2 SVGAGI come from the germline V gene. The CDR3 DNA sequence: TGTGCCAGCGGGGGGCGGGCTGGCTACACCTTC. Amino acids: CASGGRAGYTF.

The chain recombines TRBV7-8 with TRBJ2-3; D perhaps matches TRBD2 (6 bases). Deletions cut 1 base from V and 0 bases from J, with 14 bases between. There are 17 residues in the CDR3. Per the germline V gene, CDR1 is SGHVS and CDR2 is FQNEAQ. The CDR3: CASSLEPAGESTDTQYF. CDR3 in DNA: TGTGCCAGCAGCTTAGAACCAGCGGGCGAAAGCACAGATACGCAGTATTTT.

This clonotype was observed a single time. V gene TRBV4-2 combines with J gene TRBJ1-4, with a possible D match to TRBD1 (5 bases). V was clipped by 4 bases and J by 3 bases, with 15 bases between them. CDR1 is LGHNA, CDR2 YNFKEQ, per germline. CDR3 length: 16 amino acids. CDR3 sequence reads: CASSLSGYSANEKLFF. CDR3 DNA sequence: TGTGCCAGCAGCCTCTCAGGGTATTCGGCTAATGAAAAACTGTTTTTT.

This chain uses TRBV2 with TRBJ1-5, with no clear D. The CDR3 covers 13 residues. Germline V gene lookup returns CDR1 SNHLY and CDR2 FYNNEI. Trimming cost V 1 base and J 5 bases, with 6 bases left between them. CDR3 sequence reads: CASSEVQDQPQHF. CDR3 coding DNA: TGTGCCAGCAGTGAAGTCCAAGATCAGCCCCAGCATTTT.

The chain couples TRBV29-1 to TRBJ1-5; maybe TRBD1 (5 bases). Germline CDR1 reads SQVTM; CDR2 reads ANQGSEA. Trimming cost V 4 bases and J 0 bases, with 13 bases left between them. This CDR3 has 15 amino acids. This CDR3 reads CSVVVAGNSNQPQHF. In DNA, the CDR3 is TGCAGCGTTGTCGTCGCAGGGAATAGCAATCAGCCCCAGCATTTT.

The chain is built from TRBV4-1 and TRBJ2-1, with D uncertain. The CDR3 is 15 residues long. Germline lookup yields CDR1 MGHRA and CDR2 YSYEKL. V lost 0 bases to trimming and J lost 5 bases, with 11 bases between them. The CDR3 bases are TGCGCCAGCAGCCAAGACGAAGGGCCTGACAATGAGCAGTTCTTC. Translation: CASSQDEGPDNEQFF.

A few counts support this clonotype. This rearrangement joins TRBV6-5 to TRBJ2-5; 12 positions match TRBD2. The V and J ends lost 8 bases and 5 bases, in that order; junction bases with no gene match: 9. Germline CDR1 is MNHEY and CDR2 is SVGAGI. This CDR3 is 15 amino acids long. The CDR3 here is CASSSSGGAGETQYF. CDR3 in DNA: TGTGCCAGCTCTTCTAGCGGGGGGGCCGGGGAGACCCAGTACTTC.

This clonotype was seen only a few times. The chain carries TRBV6-6 and TRBJ1-1; D is ambiguous. Trimming left V 5 bases short and J 5 bases short, with 3 bases between. Germline-derived CDR1 and CDR2 are MNHNY and SVGAGI (reference sequence). The CDR3 extends over 10 amino acids. The CDR3 protein is CASSTTEAFF. The CDR3 DNA sequence: TGTGCCAGCAGTACTACTGAAGCTTTCTTT.

This chain uses TRBV9 with TRBJ2-7; no reliable D call. V lost 4 bases, J lost 0 bases, and 14 bases lay in between. Germline V gene data show CDR1 as SGDLS and CDR2 as YYNGEE. This CDR3 has 15 amino acids. This CDR3 is CASSRDISSSYEQYF. DNA for the CDR3: TGTGCCAGCAGCCGTGATATTAGTAGCTCCTACGAGCAGTACTTC.

The chain couples TRBV19 to TRBJ2-3, with 9 bases that match TRBD2. With 5 bases clipped from V and 2 bases from J, the junction kept 5 bases outside the gene matches. Germline V gives CDR1 LNHDA, CDR2 SQIVND (reference sequence). The CDR3 loop spans 15 amino acids. The DNA for the CDR3 is TGTGCCAGTAGTCCTAGACTAGCGGCCACAGATACGCAGTATTTT. Translating it yields CASSPRLAATDTQYF.

This chain uses TRBV6-5 with TRBJ1-1; D may be TRBD1 (6 bases). Per the germline V gene, CDR1 is MNHEY and CDR2 is SVGAGI. CDR3 length: 13 amino acids. Trimming removed 10 bases from V and 0 bases from J, with 12 bases in between. In DNA form, the CDR3 reads TGTGCCACCCGGACAGAACTGAACACTGAAGCTTTCTTT. Protein sequence: CATRTELNTEAFF.

The rearrangement links TRBV19 to TRBJ2-7; 7 nucleotides align to TRBD1. This CDR3 contains 15 residues. Looked up from germline, CDR1 is LNHDA and CDR2 is SQIVND (reference sequence). Losses at the gene ends were 5 bases for V and 2 bases for J; bases not matched to a gene: 9. CDR3 in DNA: TGTGCCAGTAGTGAACGGGACAGTCTCACCTACGAGCAGTACTTC. This codes for CASSERDSLTYEQYF.